The 8 T cell receptor beta chains reported below all come from one sample, sequenced in a study of beta chain features in type 1 diabetes. The sequenced template was cDNA made from the entire isolated RNA. Profiling relied on immunoSEQ multiplex PCR, and the TCRdb table lists in-frame clones only, not all of them. The top ten clones hold approximately 0.093% of a sample with under 800,000 clones, 15% to 17% of them seen once. The sequencing input was naive CD4+ T cells from blood. These receptor sequences come from a man aged 18-30 years in good health.

Comment on this clone: A much larger clone lies a single base off, so this may be a read error. CDR3 sequence (DNA): TGTGCCAGCAGCTTAGTGACAGATACGCAGTATTTT. Amino acid sequence: CASSLVTDTQYF. The chain is built from TRBV11-1 and TRBJ2-3; D remains ambiguous. V was clipped by 1 base and J by 3 bases, with 2 bases between them. The CDR3 length is 12 residues. Per the germline V gene, CDR1 is SGHAT and CDR2 is FQDESV (reference sequence). The whole variable domain, remainder taken from reference TRBV11-1 and TRBJ2-3, is EAEVAQSPRYKITEKSQAVAFWCDPISGHATLYWYRQILGQGPELLVQFQDESVVDDSQLPKDRFSAERLKGVDSTLKIQPAELGDSAMYLCASSLVTDTQYFGPGTRLTVL.

V gene TRBV7-3 combines with J gene TRBJ2-3; 8 bases fit TRBD1. This CDR3 has 17 residues. CDR1 and CDR2 from the germline V gene are SGHTA and FQGTGA. V lost 1 base, J lost 4 bases, and 10 bases stayed unmatched. CDR3 DNA: TGTGCCAGCAGCTTAAATCCAGGGGGCTATGGGGCAGATACGCAGTATTTT. Translated: CASSLNPGGYGADTQYF.

The chain is built from TRBV28 and TRBJ1-5, with D unclear. V lost 6 bases, J lost 1 base, and 7 bases lay in between. Germline V gene lookup returns CDR1 MDHEN and CDR2 SYDVKM. CDR3 size: 13 residues. As DNA, the CDR3 is TGTGCCAGCAGCACCGTAAGCAATCAGCCCCAGCATTTT. Translated: CASSTVSNQPQHF.

The rearrangement links TRBV30 to TRBJ2-3; 7 bases are a match to TRBD2. V lost 5 bases, J lost 5 bases, and 7 bases stayed unmatched. CDR1 GTSNPN and CDR2 SVGIG come from the germline V gene (reference sequence). The CDR3 loop spans 13 amino acids. The CDR3 coding sequence is TGTGCCTGGGGGAGAGGGAGGGGAGATACGCAGTATTTT. This codes for CAWGRGRGDTQYF.

This clone was recorded a few times. The chain recombines TRBV4-3 with TRBJ2-1; the D gene is possibly TRBD2 (5 bases). Germline V lookup: CDR1 LGHNA, CDR2 YSLEER. V lost 1 base and J lost 0, with 22 bases in between. The CDR3 totals 20 residues. The CDR3: CASSQGFRPEEKSSYNEQFF. As DNA, the CDR3 is TGCGCCAGCAGCCAAGGGTTCAGGCCGGAGGAGAAGAGCTCCTACAATGAGCAGTTCTTC.

The V gene is TRBV27, the J gene TRBJ1-3; the D gene is possibly TRBD1 (6 bases). The CDR3 length is 14 residues. The ends were cut back, 4 bases at V and 3 bases at J, with 10 bases in the middle. From germline, CDR1 is MNHEY and CDR2 SMNVEV (reference sequence). The CDR3 spells CASSSARGGNTIYF. The CDR3 DNA is TGTGCCAGCAGTTCCGCCAGGGGTGGAAACACCATATATTTT.

The rearrangement links TRBV9 to TRBJ2-3; D is perhaps TRBD1 (8 bases). Looked up from germline, CDR1 is SGDLS and CDR2 is YYNGEE. The CDR3 has 16 residues. V lost 4 bases and J lost 5, with 20 bases in between. CDR3 coding DNA: TGTGCCAGCAGCATCCGGACAGGGAGGGGGATAGATACGCAGTATTTT. It yields the protein CASSIRTGRGIDTQYF.

This clone was counted a few times. The chain is built from TRBV15 and TRBJ2-1, with 9 bases matching TRBD2. CDR1 and CDR2 (germline): LNHNV, YYDKDF (reference sequence). The CDR3 has 16 residues. V trimming: 2 bases; J trimming: 4 bases; junction bases outside the gene matches: 6. CDR3 protein: CATSRPPLAGYNEQFF. The CDR3 DNA reads as TGTGCCACCAGCAGACCGCCTCTAGCGGGGTACAATGAGCAGTTCTTC.